The source of this TCR beta chain is a study of shared clonotypes between healthy human individuals. The CDR3 is 17 amino acids. The germline V gene has CDR1 SGHTS and CDR2 YDEGEE. With V trimmed by 0 bases and J by 4 bases, 8 bases remained unmatched. Assay: immunoSEQ multiplex PCR; the TCRdb copy retains only in-frame clones and omits some. The table lists 2 million to 2.5 million clones, approximately 90% of them singletons, with around 0.35% in the top ten. This receptor was identified in a man aged 18 to 30 in good health. Some clones in this sample may be carry-over from other donors' samples. Sequenced sample: naive CD4+ T cells from PBMCs. Subset given: CD45RA+ positively selected. The chain is built from TRBV5-8 and TRBJ1-4, with 8 bases lining up with TRBD1. The CDR3 sequence: CASSLAGGTGDNEKLFF. Here the CDR3 DNA reads TGTGCCAGCAGCTTGGCGGGAGGGACAGGCGATAATGAAAAACTGTTTTTT. The full variable domain, completed using reference TRBV5-8 and TRBJ1-4, is EAGVTQSPTHLIKTRGQQATLRCSPISGHTSVYWYQQALGLGLQFLLWYDEGEERNRGNFPPRFSGRQFPNYSSELNVNALELEDSALYLCASSLAGGTGDNEKLFFGSGTQLSVL.